One TCR beta chain is described in this entry. The trim removed 7 bases at V and 0 bases at J, leaving 6 bases unmatched. Per germline, CDR1 SEHNR and CDR2 FQNEAQ (reference sequence). This CDR3 has 15 amino acids. This record comes from a study of blood T cell repertoires in COVID-19. The authors' processing: Using reference gene primer amplification, nucleated cell counts were estimated. TCRdb's copy holds only in-frame clones and misses some; the assay was immunoSEQ multiplex PCR. D and trimming were read from the DNA, whereas the V and J calls and clone size are those reported in that table. This table has 200,000 to 250,000 clones, around nine tenths appearing once.

The J gene is TRBJ2-1, the V gene TRBV7-9; 7 nucleotides align to TRBD2. This sequence originates from a man aged 30 to 45 who had recovered from COVID-19. The sample comprised PBMCs or T cells enriched from blood (not recorded which). DNA for the CDR3: TGTGCCAGCATTAAGTGGGGGGGCTCCTACAATGAGCAGTTCTTC. Amino acids: CASIKWGGSYNEQFF.